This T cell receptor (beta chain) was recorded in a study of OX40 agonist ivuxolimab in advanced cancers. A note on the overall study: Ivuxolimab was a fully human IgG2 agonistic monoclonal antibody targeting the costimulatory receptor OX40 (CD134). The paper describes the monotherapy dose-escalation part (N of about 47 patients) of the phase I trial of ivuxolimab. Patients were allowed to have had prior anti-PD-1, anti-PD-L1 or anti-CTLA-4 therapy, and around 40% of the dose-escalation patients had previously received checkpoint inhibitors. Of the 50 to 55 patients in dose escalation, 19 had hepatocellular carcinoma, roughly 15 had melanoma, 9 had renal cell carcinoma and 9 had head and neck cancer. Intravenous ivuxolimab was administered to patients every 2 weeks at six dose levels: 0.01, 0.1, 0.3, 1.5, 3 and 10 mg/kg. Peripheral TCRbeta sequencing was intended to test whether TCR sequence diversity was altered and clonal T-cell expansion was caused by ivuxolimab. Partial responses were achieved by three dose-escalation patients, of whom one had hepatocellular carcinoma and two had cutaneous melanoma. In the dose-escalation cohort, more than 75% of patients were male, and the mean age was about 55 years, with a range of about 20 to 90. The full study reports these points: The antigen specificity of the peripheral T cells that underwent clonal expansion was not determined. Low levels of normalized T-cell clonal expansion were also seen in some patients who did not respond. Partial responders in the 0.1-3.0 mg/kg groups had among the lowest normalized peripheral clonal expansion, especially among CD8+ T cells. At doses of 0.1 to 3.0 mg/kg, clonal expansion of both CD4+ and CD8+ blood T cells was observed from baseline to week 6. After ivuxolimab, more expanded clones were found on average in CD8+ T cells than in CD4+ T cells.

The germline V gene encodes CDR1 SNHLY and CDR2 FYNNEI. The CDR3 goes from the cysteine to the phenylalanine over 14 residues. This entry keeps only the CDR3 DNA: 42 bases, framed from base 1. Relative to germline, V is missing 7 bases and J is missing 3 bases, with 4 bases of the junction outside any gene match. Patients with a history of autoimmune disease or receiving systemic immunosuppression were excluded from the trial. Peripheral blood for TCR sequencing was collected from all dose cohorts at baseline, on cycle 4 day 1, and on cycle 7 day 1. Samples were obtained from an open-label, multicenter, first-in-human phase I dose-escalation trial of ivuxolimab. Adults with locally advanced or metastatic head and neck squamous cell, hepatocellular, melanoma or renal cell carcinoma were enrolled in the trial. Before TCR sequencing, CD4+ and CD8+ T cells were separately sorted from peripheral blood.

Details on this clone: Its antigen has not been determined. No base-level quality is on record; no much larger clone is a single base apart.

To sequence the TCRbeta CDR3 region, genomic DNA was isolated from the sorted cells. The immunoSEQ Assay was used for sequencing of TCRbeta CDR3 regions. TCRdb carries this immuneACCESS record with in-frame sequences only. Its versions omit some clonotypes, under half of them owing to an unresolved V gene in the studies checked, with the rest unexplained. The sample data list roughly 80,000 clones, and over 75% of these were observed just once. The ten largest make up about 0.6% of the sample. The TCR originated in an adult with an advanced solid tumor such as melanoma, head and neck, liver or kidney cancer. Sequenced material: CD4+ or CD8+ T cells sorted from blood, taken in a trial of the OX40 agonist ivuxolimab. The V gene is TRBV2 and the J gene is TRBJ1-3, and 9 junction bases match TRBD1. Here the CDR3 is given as CASNRGLGGNTIYF. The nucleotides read TGTGCCAGCAACAGGGGGCTTGGTGGAAACACCATATATTTT.